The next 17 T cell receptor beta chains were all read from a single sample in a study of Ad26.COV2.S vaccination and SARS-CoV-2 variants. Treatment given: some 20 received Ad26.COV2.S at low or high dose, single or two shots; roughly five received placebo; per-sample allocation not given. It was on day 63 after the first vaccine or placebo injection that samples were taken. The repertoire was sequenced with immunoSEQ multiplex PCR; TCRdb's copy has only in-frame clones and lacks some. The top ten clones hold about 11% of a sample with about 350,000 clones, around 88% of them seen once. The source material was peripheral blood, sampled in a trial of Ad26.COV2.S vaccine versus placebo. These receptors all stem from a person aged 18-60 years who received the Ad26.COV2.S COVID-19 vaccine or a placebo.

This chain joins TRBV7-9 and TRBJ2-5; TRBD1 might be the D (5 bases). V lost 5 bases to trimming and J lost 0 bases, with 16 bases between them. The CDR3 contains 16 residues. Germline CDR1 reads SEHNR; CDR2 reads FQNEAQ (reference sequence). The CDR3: CASSPGASMYQETQYF. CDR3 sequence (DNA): TGTGCCAGCAGCCCTGGGGCCTCTATGTACCAAGAGACCCAGTACTTC.

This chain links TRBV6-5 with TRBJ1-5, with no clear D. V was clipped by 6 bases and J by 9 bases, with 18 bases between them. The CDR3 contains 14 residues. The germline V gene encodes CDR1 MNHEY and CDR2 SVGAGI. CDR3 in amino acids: CASSLGLLDGPQHF. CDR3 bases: TGTGCCAGCAGCTTGGGATTACTTGACGGGCCCCAGCATTTT.

CDR3 loop: CASSYTGTGRKETQYF. The CDR3 DNA sequence: TGTGCCAGCAGTTACACCGGGACAGGGAGGAAAGAGACCCAGTACTTC. V is TRBV6-6 and J is TRBJ2-5; the match to TRBD1 covers 9 bases. The germline V gene has CDR1 MNHNY and CDR2 SVGAGI (reference sequence). The CDR3 loop spans 16 amino acids. The V and J ends lost 2 bases and 3 bases, in that order; junction bases with no gene match: 7.

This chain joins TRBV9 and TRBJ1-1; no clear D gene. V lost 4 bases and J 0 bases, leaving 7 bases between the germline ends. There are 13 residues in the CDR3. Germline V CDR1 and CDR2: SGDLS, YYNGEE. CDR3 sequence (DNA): TGTGCCAGCAGCCCACAGATGAACACTGAAGCTTTCTTT. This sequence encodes CASSPQMNTEAFF.

CDR3 DNA: TGTGCCAGCAGCCACTCGACAGGAGAGGAGACCCAGTACTTC. Translating it yields CASSHSTGEETQYF. This chain joins TRBV7-9 and TRBJ2-5; perhaps TRBD1 as D (6 bases). Per the germline V gene, CDR1 is SEHNR and CDR2 is FQNEAQ (reference sequence). V dropped 5 bases and J dropped 5 bases, with 15 bases sitting between them. This CDR3 contains 14 residues.

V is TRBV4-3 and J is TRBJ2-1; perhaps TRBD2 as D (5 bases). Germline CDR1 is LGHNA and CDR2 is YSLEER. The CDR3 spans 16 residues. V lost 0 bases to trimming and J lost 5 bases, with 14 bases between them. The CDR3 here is CASSQERASSHNEQFF. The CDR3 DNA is TGCGCCAGCAGCCAAGAGAGGGCTAGTAGCCACAATGAGCAGTTCTTC.

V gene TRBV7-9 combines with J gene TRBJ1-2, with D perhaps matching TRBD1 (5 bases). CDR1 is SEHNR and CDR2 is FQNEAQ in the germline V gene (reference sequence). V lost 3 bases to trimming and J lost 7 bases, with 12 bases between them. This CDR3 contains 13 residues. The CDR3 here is CASSLGEMRGYTF. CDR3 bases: TGTGCCAGCAGCTTGGGGGAGATGCGTGGCTACACCTTC.

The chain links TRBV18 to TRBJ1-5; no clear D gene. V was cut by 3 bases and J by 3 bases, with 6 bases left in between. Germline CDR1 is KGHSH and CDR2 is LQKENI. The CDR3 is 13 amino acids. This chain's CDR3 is CASSPGANQPQHF. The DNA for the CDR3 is TGTGCCAGCTCACCGGGCGCCAATCAGCCCCAGCATTTT.

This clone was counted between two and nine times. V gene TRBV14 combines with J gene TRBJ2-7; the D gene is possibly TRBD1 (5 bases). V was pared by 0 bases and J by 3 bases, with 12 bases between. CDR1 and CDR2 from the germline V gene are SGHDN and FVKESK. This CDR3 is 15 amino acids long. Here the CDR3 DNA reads TGTGCCAGCAGCCAAGAGAGAGACAGCAACTACGAGCAGTACTTC. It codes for CASSQERDSNYEQYF.

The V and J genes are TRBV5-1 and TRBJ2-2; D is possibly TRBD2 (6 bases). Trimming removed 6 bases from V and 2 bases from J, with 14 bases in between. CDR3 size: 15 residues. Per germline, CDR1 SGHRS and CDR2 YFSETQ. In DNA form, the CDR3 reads TGCGCCAGCACGCCGGGAGCATTAAACACCGGGGAGCTGTTTTTT. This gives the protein CASTPGALNTGELFF.

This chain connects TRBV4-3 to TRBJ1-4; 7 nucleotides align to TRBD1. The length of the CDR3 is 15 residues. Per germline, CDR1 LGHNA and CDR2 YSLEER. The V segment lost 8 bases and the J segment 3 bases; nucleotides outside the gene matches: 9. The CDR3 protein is CASGQTGQPNEKLFF. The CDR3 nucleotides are TGCGCCAGCGGACAGACAGGGCAGCCTAATGAAAAACTGTTTTTT.

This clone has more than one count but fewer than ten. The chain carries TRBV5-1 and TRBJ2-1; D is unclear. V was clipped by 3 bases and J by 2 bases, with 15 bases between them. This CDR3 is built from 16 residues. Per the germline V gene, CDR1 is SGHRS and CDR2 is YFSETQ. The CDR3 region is CASSSRLTVTYNEQFF. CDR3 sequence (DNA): TGCGCCAGCAGCTCCCGGCTTACCGTAACCTACAATGAGCAGTTCTTC.

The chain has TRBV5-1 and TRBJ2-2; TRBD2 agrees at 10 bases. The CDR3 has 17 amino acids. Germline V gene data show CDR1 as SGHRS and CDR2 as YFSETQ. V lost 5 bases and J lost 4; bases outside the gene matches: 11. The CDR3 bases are TGCGCCAGCAGTCGGGCCCAAGCGGGGGGGCCCACCGGGGAGCTGTTTTTT. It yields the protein CASSRAQAGGPTGELFF.

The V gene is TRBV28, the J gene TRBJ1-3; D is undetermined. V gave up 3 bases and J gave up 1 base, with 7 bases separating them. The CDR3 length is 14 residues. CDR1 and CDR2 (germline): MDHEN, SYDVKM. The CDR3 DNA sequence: TGTGCCAGCAGTTTCACACAGTCTGGAAACACCATATATTTT. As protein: CASSFTQSGNTIYF. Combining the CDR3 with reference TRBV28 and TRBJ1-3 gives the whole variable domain DVKVTQSSRYLVKRTGEKVFLECVQDMDHENMFWYRQDPGLGLRLIYFSYDVKMKEKGDIPEGYSVSREKKERFSLILESASTNQTSMYLCASSFTQSGNTIYFGEGSWLTVV.

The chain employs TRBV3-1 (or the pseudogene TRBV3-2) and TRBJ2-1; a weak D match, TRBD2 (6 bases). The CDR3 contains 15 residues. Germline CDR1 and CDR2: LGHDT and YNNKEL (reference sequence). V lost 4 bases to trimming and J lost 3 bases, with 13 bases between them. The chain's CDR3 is CASSPLGGGYNEQFF. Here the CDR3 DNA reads TGTGCCAGCAGCCCGCTGGGAGGCGGCTACAATGAGCAGTTCTTC.

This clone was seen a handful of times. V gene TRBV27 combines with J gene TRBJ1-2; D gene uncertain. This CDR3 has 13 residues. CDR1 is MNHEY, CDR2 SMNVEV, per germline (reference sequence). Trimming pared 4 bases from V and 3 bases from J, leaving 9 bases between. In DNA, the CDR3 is TGTGCCAGCAGTTCGACGGAATACTATGGCTACACCTTC. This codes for CASSSTEYYGYTF.

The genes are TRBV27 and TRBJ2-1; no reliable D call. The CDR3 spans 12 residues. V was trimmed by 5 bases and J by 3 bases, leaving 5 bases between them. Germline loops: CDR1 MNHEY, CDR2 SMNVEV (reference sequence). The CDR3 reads CASSNFYNEQFF. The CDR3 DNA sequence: TGTGCCAGCAGTAACTTCTACAATGAGCAGTTCTTC.